What follows describes a single TCR beta chain. Its target is not known. The entry originates in a study of identical twins. TCRdb ran MiXCR on the 5' RACE reads and lists one entry per CDR3 protein. Of 690,000 or so distinct CDR3 sequences listed, 8.6% are singletons. CDR1 and CDR2 from the germline V gene are WNHNN and SYGVQD (reference sequence). CDR3 length equals 14 residues. V lost 6 bases and J lost 2; bases outside the gene matches: 7. Every sampled donor was Caucasian and healthy. Overall study findings and caveats: Modeled out-of-frame TCR alpha sharing in monozygotic twins fell below observed levels. It was possible that invariant MAIT and iNKT cells partly confounded the zero-insertion analyses.

The sample was also reused in another study, on yellow fever vaccine responses in identical twins. That source reports: The authors reported partly convergent, partly personalized vaccine responses in identical twins.

This sequence joins TRBV10-1 and TRBJ2-7; 7 positions match TRBD2. The receptor's source is a woman aged 18-35 years in good health. Input material: PBMCs. The CDR3 DNA sequence: TGCGCCAGCAGCCCCGGACTAGAGACCTACGAGCAGTACTTC. Its translation is CASSPGLETYEQYF.